What follows are 27 T cell receptor beta chains derived from one specimen sequenced in a study of post-analysis software for immune sequencing data. For these receptors, no antigen is known. The TCR beta cDNA libraries contained unique molecular identifiers. MiXCR, applied by TCRdb to the PCR reads, yields one record per CDR3 protein. The table has roughly 400,000 distinct CDR3 sequences, less than 40% seen once. General study points: Compared with controls, patients had more of about 5 TRBV segments, including TRBV5-6, TRBV5-1 and TRBV20-1.

The sequencing input was blood. These receptors originate from a girl between 2 and 10 years old with multiple sclerosis.

A few counts support this clonotype. This rearrangement joins TRBV29-1 to TRBJ2-4, with TRBD1 matching over 9 bases. The junction had 5 bases not matched to a gene; V was cut back by 1 base and J by 10 bases. This CDR3 comprises 13 residues. The V gene's germline CDR1 is SQVTM and CDR2 ANQGSEA. CDR3 region: CSVEGDRVKIQYF. Written as DNA, the CDR3 is TGCAGCGTTGAAGGGGACAGGGTAAAAATTCAGTACTTC.

This clonotype showed up just a few times. The chain links TRBV24-1 to TRBJ2-3, with D possibly being TRBD1 or TRBD2 (5 bases each). This CDR3 comprises 14 residues. With 3 bases removed from V and 4 bases from J, the gap between germline ends came to 10 bases. Per germline, CDR1 KGHDR and CDR2 SFDVKD. The CDR3 loop is CATSDGGLSDTQYF. The DNA for the CDR3 is TGTGCCACCAGTGATGGGGGTTTGTCAGATACGCAGTATTTT.

J is TRBJ1-4 and V is TRBV7-6; 8 bases agree with TRBD1. J lost 4 bases, V lost 4 bases, and 11 bases had no gene match. This CDR3 region has 17 residues. Germline CDR1 reads SGHVS; CDR2 reads FNYEAQ. The CDR3 spells CASSSPSQGGLNEKLFF. Here the CDR3 DNA reads TGTGCCAGCAGCTCCCCCTCACAGGGGGGGCTTAATGAAAAACTGTTTTTT.

This clonotype was observed a handful of times. The chain has TRBV12-3 or TRBV12-4 and TRBJ2-5; D not resolved. CDR3 length: 15 amino acids. Trimming took off 5 bases at V and 5 bases at J, with 18 bases between the two ends. The CDR3 sequence is CASSLMDGIEETQYF. The CDR3 DNA reads as TGTGCCAGCAGTCTGATGGACGGCATTGAGGAGACCCAGTACTTC.

The table lists this clonotype with many counts. The chain carries TRBV2 and TRBJ2-1; TRBD2 matches at 8 bases. Germline V gene data show CDR1 as SNHLY and CDR2 as FYNNEI. V trimming: 3 bases; J trimming: 6 bases; junction bases outside the gene matches: 7. This CDR3 is built from 15 residues. The CDR3 region has the DNA TGTGCCAGCAGTGAGTTCCAGCGGGGGCGCAATGAGCAGTTCTTC. This gives the protein CASSEFQRGRNEQFF.

The V and J genes are TRBV4-2 and TRBJ2-4; no clear D gene. With the DNA end fitting TRBJ2-7 better, the J assignment may be wrong. The CDR3 has 15 residues. The V gene's germline CDR1 is LGHNA and CDR2 YNFKEQ. CDR3 protein: CASSQRLQIGYEQYF. As DNA, the CDR3 is TGTGCCAGCAGCCAGAGACTTCAGATCGGATACGAGCAGTACTTC.

This clonotype was found a few times. The chain carries TRBV29-1 and TRBJ2-3, with a tentative D call TRBD2 (6 bases). Germline CDR1 and CDR2: SQVTM and ANQGSEA. The CDR3 is 16 residues long. Deletions cut 0 bases from V and 0 bases from J, with 13 bases between. For the CDR3, the DNA is TGCAGCGTTGAAGATCCAATCGGGGGAAGCACAGATACGCAGTATTTT. Translated, it gives CSVEDPIGGSTDTQYF.

The CDR3 region has the DNA TGTGCCAGCAGCCGGGAGGGCGGCACAGATACGCAGTATTTT. This sequence encodes CASSREGGTDTQYF. The chain has TRBV3-1 and TRBJ2-3, with 7 bases aligning to TRBD2. V lost 4 bases to trimming and J lost 1 base; unmatched junction nucleotides: 2. CDR3 size: 14 residues. Germline CDR1 reads LGHDT; CDR2 reads YNNKEL (reference sequence).

The chain uses TRBV28 and TRBJ2-1; the match to TRBD2 covers 9 bases. CDR1 and CDR2 from the germline V gene are MDHEN and SYDVKM. The CDR3 covers 18 residues. Trimming removed 5 bases from V and 5 bases from J; junction bases left unmatched: 16. This chain's CDR3 is CASSPLVGLAGYNNEQFF. The CDR3 DNA sequence: TGTGCCAGCAGTCCTCTCGTGGGGCTAGCGGGATACAACAATGAGCAGTTCTTC.

This clonotype was observed a handful of times. The chain uses TRBV6-6 and TRBJ1-2; unclear D gene. From germline, CDR1 is MNHNY and CDR2 SVGAGI (reference sequence). Trimming shortened V by 7 bases and J by 3 bases, and 21 bases separated the two germline ends. CDR3 length equals 16 residues. CDR3 bases: TGTGCCAGCACCATTAAAGAGAGGGCAGGTCACTATGGCTACACCTTC. Translated: CASTIKERAGHYGYTF.

This clonotype was seen only a few times. The chain has TRBV20-1 and TRBJ2-7, with TRBD1 as a possible D gene (6 bases). There are 14 residues in the CDR3. The germline V and J ends were trimmed by 0 bases and 1 base, with 10 bases remaining between them. Per germline, CDR1 DFQATT and CDR2 SNEGSKA (reference sequence). The DNA of the CDR3 is TGCAGTGCTAGAGATCCCGGACAGTCCTACGAGCAGTACTTC. It is translated as CSARDPGQSYEQYF.

This chain uses TRBV7-3 with TRBJ2-1; possibly TRBD1 or TRBD2 for D (5 bases each). Deletions cut 6 bases from V and 6 bases from J, with 18 bases between. The germline V gene has CDR1 SGHTA and CDR2 FQGTGA. This CDR3 is built from 15 residues. CDR3 residues: CASSMALGDSNEQFF. The CDR3 coding sequence is TGTGCCAGCAGTATGGCACTGGGGGATTCCAATGAGCAGTTCTTC.

The rearrangement uses TRBV20-1 and TRBJ2-3; weak D call: TRBD2 (6 bases). V was pared by 0 bases and J by 5 bases, with 12 bases between. Per the germline V gene, CDR1 is DFQATT and CDR2 is SNEGSKA (reference sequence). This CDR3 is built from 14 residues. The CDR3 reads CSAREGGFGDTQYF. The CDR3 bases are TGCAGTGCTAGAGAGGGGGGATTCGGAGATACGCAGTATTTT.

This clonotype was detected a few times. This chain connects TRBV29-1 to TRBJ2-1; 10 positions agree with TRBD2. V lost 4 bases, J lost 4 bases, and 4 bases stayed unmatched. This CDR3 is 14 amino acids long. Germline values: CDR1 SQVTM, CDR2 ANQGSEA. CDR3 residues: CSVGLAGVYNEQFF. In nucleotides, the CDR3 is TGCAGCGTTGGACTAGCGGGCGTATACAATGAGCAGTTCTTC.

The chain couples TRBV29-1 to TRBJ1-2; D unresolved. Trimming removed 2 bases from V and 3 bases from J, with 4 bases in between. Per germline, CDR1 SQVTM and CDR2 ANQGSEA. CDR3 length: 11 residues. CDR3 protein: CSVEPDYGYTF. CDR3 DNA: TGCAGCGTTGAACCGGACTATGGCTACACCTTC. Full variable domain (missing parts from reference TRBV29-1 and TRBJ1-2): SAVISQKPSRDICQRGTSLTIQCQVDSQVTMMFWYRQQPGQSLTLIATANQGSEATYESGFVIDKFPISRPNLTFSTLTVSNMSPEDSSIYLCSVEPDYGYTFGSGTRLTVV.

The rearrangement joins TRBV18 to TRBJ2-5, with a weak D call TRBD2 (5 bases). V lost 4 bases, J lost 4 bases, and 10 bases lay in between. Looked up from germline, CDR1 is KGHSH and CDR2 is LQKENI. This CDR3 contains 13 residues. CDR3: CASSQGERETQYF. The CDR3 nucleotides are TGTGCCAGCTCACAGGGAGAGAGAGAGACCCAGTACTTC. Looking up the rest from reference TRBV18 and TRBJ2-5 gives the full variable domain: NAGVMQNPRHLVRRRGQEARLRCSPMKGHSHVYWYRQLPEEGLKFMVYLQKENIIDESGMPKERFSAEFPKEGPSILRIQQVVRGDSAAYFCASSQGERETQYFGPGTRLLVL.

CDR3 sequence reads: CASRYPRRHKETQHF. The CDR3 DNA reads TGTGCCAGCAGATACCCTCGAAGGCACAAAGAGACCCAGCATTTT. The genes are TRBV27 and TRBJ1-5, with D unresolved. Germline assignment: CDR1 MNHEY and CDR2 SMNVEV (reference sequence). Trimming left V 6 bases short and J 11 bases short, with 23 bases between. The CDR3 covers 15 residues.

The chain has TRBV12-3 or TRBV12-4 and TRBJ1-6; D is perhaps TRBD1 (5 bases). The CDR3 length is 16 residues. V was clipped by 7 bases and J by 1 base, with 14 bases between them. The CDR3 DNA sequence: TGTGCCAGCACTGGAGAGGGGCTATCCTATAATTCACCCCTCCACTTT. It specifies CASTGEGLSYNSPLHF.

The genes are TRBV20-1 and TRBJ1-1; D is unresolved. The ends were cut back, 4 bases at V and 1 base at J, with 4 bases in the middle. The germline V gene has CDR1 DFQATT and CDR2 SNEGSKA (reference sequence). This CDR3 has 11 residues. The CDR3 is CSATANTEAFF. The DNA of the CDR3 is TGCAGTGCTACGGCGAACACTGAAGCTTTCTTT.

The chain recombines TRBV29-1 with TRBJ2-7; TRBD1 might be the D (6 bases). Germline-derived CDR1 and CDR2 are SQVTM and ANQGSEA. The CDR3 is 16 residues long. Trimming left V 6 bases short and J 0 bases short, with 21 bases between. The DNA for the CDR3 is TGCAGCGTGGGGGCACCGGGACCCATTAGCTCCTACGAGCAGTACTTC. Translating gives CSVGAPGPISSYEQYF.

The rearrangement links TRBV5-1 to TRBJ2-5; the D gene is possibly TRBD2 (5 bases). Deletions cut 2 bases from V and 2 bases from J, with 13 bases between. The CDR3 is made up of 15 amino acids. Germline CDR1 reads SGHRS; CDR2 reads YFSETQ. CDR3 in DNA: TGCGCCAGCAGCTTCGGACCGGGAACACAAGAGACCCAGTACTTC. Translated: CASSFGPGTQETQYF.

The table lists this clonotype with a few counts. The rearrangement links TRBV29-1 to TRBJ2-7; 7 bases line up with TRBD1. The CDR3 is 14 residues long. The V segment lost 6 bases and the J segment 2 bases; nucleotides outside the gene matches: 10. Germline CDR1 SQVTM, CDR2 ANQGSEA. Here the CDR3 reads CSVRDSLTPYEQYF. The CDR3 nucleotides are TGCAGCGTGAGGGACAGTTTAACACCCTACGAGCAGTACTTC.

The chain uses TRBV6-5 and TRBJ1-2; perhaps TRBD1 as D (6 bases). The CDR3 totals 18 residues. Germline CDR1 MNHEY, CDR2 SVGAGI. Between the trimmed V and J ends, which lost 2 bases and 4 bases, there was a span of 23 bases. This chain's CDR3 is CASSYARPKDSFFYGYTF. The CDR3 nucleotides read TGTGCCAGCAGTTACGCCCGACCTAAGGACAGCTTCTTCTATGGCTACACCTTC.

The chain recombines TRBV19 with TRBJ2-1; D is ambiguous. Between the trimmed V and J ends, which lost 8 bases and 1 base, there was a span of 12 bases. CDR3 length: 14 amino acids. Germline CDR1 is LNHDA and CDR2 is SQIVND (reference sequence). The CDR3 reads CASGGLQSYNEQFF. The CDR3 region has the DNA TGTGCCAGTGGCGGCCTCCAGTCCTACAATGAGCAGTTCTTC. Combining the CDR3 with reference TRBV19 and TRBJ2-1 gives the whole variable domain DGGITQSPKYLFRKEGQNVTLSCEQNLNHDAMYWYRQDPGQGLRLIYYSQIVNDFQKGDIAEGYSVSREKKESFPLTVTSAQKNPTAFYLCASGGLQSYNEQFFGPGTRLTVL.

The rearrangement uses TRBV7-3 and TRBJ2-7; TRBD2 matches 10 bases. Germline CDR1 SGHTA, CDR2 FQGTGA. The J segment lost 2 bases and the V segment lost 3 bases, leaving 7 bases of the junction unmatched. This CDR3 contains 16 residues. The CDR3 DNA is TGTGCCAGCAGCTTGGCGCTAGCGGGGGCCGCCTACGAGCAGTACTTC. This gives the protein CASSLALAGAAYEQYF.

The chain recombines TRBV9 with TRBJ1-1, with TRBD1 as a possible D gene (5 bases). V dropped 0 bases and J dropped 6 bases, with 9 bases sitting between them. The germline V gene encodes CDR1 SGDLS and CDR2 YYNGEE. There are 13 residues in the CDR3. CDR3 in amino acids: CASSVVGDAEAFF. The CDR3, as DNA: TGTGCCAGCAGCGTAGTGGGGGACGCTGAAGCTTTCTTT.

This clonotype was recorded only once. This chain connects TRBV20-1 to TRBJ1-5; D gene uncertain. The CDR3 runs to 15 residues. Germline V gene sequence: CDR1 DFQATT, CDR2 SNEGSKA (reference sequence). V lost 5 bases, J lost 0 bases, and 14 bases lay in between. The CDR3 is CSALPVSGSNQPQHF. The CDR3 coding sequence is TGCAGTGCTCTACCCGTATCGGGTAGCAATCAGCCCCAGCATTTT.